This TCR beta chain comes out of a study of blood T cell repertoires in COVID-19. Profiling relied on immunoSEQ multiplex PCR, and the TCRdb table lists in-frame clones only, not all of them. The sample consists of 350,000 to 400,000 clones, 85% to 90% of them appearing once. The sequencing input was PBMCs or T cells enriched from blood (not recorded which). This receptor was obtained from a woman aged 25 to 39 with acute COVID-19.

CDR3 in amino acids: CSVEEKSYRDRWSYEQYF. In nucleotides, the CDR3 is TGCAGCGTTGAAGAAAAATCGTACCGGGACAGGTGGTCCTACGAGCAGTACTTC. The chain couples TRBV29-1 to TRBJ2-7; 8 bases are shared with TRBD1. Germline trimming cut 0 bases from V and 1 base from J; bases unmatched to any gene: 14. Germline values: CDR1 SQVTM, CDR2 ANQGSEA. The CDR3 is made up of 18 amino acids.